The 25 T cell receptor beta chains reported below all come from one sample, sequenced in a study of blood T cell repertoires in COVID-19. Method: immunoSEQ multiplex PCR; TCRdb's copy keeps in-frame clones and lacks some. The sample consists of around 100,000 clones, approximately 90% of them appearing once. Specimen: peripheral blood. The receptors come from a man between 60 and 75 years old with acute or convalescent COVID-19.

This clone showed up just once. The CDR3 here is CASSIFGSSNEKLFF. The CDR3 region has the DNA TGTGCCAGTAGTATTTTCGGTAGCAGTAATGAAAAACTGTTTTTT. The V gene is TRBV19, the J gene TRBJ1-4; D not resolved. The germline CDR1 and CDR2 sequences are LNHDA and SQIVND (reference sequence). CDR3 length: 15 residues. V was trimmed by 3 bases and J by 4 bases, leaving 12 bases between them.

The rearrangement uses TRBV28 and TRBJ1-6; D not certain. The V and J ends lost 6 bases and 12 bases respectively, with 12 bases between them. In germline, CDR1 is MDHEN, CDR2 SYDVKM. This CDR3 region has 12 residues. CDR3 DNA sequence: TGTGCCAGCAGCCCACCCGCAGGACCCCTCCACTTT. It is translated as CASSPPAGPLHF.

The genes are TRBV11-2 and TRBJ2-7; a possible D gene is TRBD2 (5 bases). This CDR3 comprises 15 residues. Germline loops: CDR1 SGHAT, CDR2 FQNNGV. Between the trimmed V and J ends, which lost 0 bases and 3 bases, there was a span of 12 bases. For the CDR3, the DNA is TGTGCCAGCAGCTTAGATAGCGCTGGCAGCTACGAGCAGTACTTC. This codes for CASSLDSAGSYEQYF.

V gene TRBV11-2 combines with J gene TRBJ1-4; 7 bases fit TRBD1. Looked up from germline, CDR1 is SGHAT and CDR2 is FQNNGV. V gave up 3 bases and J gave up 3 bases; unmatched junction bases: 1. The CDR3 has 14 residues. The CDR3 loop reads CASSFDRANEKLFF. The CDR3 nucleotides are TGTGCCAGCAGCTTCGACAGGGCTAATGAAAAACTGTTTTTT.

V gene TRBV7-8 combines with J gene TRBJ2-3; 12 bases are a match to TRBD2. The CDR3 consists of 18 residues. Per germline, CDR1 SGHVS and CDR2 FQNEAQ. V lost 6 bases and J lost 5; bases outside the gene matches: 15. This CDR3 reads CASRLAGGPTGLGDTQYF. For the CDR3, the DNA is TGTGCCAGCAGACTAGCGGGAGGTCCAACCGGCCTGGGAGATACGCAGTATTTT.

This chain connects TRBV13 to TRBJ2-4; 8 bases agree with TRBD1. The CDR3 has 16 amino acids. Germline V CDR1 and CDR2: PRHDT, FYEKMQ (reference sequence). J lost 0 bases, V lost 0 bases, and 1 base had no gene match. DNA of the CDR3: TGTGCCAGCAGCTTAGGGACAGGGGAAGCCAAAAACATTCAGTACTTC. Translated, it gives CASSLGTGEAKNIQYF.

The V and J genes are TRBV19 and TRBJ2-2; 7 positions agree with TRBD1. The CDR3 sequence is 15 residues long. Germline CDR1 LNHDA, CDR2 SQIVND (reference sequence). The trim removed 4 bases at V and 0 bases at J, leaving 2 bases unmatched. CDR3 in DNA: TGTGCCAGTAGTAAGGACAGGTCGAACACCGGGGAGCTGTTTTTT. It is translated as CASSKDRSNTGELFF.

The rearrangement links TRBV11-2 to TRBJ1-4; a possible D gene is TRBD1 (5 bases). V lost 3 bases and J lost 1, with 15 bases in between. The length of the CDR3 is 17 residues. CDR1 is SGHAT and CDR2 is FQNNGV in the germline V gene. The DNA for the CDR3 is TGTGCCAGCAGCTTTTTGGGAACCGGGGGAACTAATGAAAAACTGTTTTTT. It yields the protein CASSFLGTGGTNEKLFF.

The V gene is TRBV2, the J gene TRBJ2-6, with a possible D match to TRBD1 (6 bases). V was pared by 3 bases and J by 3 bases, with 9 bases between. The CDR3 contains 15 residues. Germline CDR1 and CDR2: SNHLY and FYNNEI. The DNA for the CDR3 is TGTGCCAGCAGTGAGGGGGCGCTTGGGGCCAACGTCCTGACTTTC. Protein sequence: CASSEGALGANVLTF.

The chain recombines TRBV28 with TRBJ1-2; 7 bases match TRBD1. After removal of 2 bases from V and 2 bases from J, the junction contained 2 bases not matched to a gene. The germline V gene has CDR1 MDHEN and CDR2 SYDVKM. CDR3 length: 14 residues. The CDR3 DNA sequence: TGTGCCAGCAGTTTACAGGGGGGAAACTATGGCTACACCTTC. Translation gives CASSLQGGNYGYTF.

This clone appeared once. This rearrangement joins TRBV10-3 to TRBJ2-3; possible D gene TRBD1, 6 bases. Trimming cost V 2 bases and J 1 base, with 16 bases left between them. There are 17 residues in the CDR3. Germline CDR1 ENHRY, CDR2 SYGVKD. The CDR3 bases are TGTGCCATCAGTGAGGGGGGCTCAGGGGCCGGCACAGATACGCAGTATTTT. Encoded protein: CAISEGGSGAGTDTQYF.

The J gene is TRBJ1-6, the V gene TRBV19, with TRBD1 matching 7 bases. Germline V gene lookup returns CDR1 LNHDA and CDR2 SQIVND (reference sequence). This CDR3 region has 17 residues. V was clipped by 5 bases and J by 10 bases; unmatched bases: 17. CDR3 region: CASSSYRGSSQGSPLHF. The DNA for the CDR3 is TGTGCCAGTAGTTCCTACAGGGGCTCATCCCAAGGATCACCCCTCCACTTT.

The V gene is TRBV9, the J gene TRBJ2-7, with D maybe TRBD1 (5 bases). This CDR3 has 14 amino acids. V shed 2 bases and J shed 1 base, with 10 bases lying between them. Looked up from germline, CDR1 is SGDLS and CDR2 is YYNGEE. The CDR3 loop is CASSVRDSSYEQYF. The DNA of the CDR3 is TGTGCCAGCAGCGTCAGGGATTCTTCCTACGAGCAGTACTTC.

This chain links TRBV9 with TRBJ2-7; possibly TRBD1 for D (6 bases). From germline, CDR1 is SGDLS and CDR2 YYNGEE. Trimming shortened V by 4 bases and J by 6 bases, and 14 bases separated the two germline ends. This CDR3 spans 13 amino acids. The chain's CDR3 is CASSWNRDGEQYF. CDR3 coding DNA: TGTGCCAGCAGCTGGAACAGGGACGGCGAGCAGTACTTC.

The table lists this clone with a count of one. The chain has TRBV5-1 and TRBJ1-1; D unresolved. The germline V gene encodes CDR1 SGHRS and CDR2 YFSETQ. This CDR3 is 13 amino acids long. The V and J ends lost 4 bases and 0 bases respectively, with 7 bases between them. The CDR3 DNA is TGCGCCAGCAGCCTCTCTATGAACACTGAAGCTTTCTTT. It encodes CASSLSMNTEAFF.

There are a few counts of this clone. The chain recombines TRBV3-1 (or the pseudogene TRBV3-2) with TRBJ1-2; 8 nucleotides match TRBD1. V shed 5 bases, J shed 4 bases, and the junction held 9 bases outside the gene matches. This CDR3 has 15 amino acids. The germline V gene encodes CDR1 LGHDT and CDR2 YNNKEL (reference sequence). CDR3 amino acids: CASSGPGQVSYGYTF. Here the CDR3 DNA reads TGTGCCAGCAGCGGACCGGGACAGGTGAGCTATGGCTACACCTTC.

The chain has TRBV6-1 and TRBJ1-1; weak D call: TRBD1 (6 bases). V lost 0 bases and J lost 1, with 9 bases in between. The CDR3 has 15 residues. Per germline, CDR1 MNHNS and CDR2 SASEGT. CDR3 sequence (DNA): TGTGCCAGCAGTGAAGCCGGACAGAGGAACACTGAAGCTTTCTTT. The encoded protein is CASSEAGQRNTEAFF.

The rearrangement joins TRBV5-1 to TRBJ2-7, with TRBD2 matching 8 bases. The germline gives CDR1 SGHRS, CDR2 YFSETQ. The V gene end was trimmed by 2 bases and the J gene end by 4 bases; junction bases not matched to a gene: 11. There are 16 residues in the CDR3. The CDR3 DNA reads TGCGCCAGCAGCTTTACGGGAGGGCCCTCCAAATACGAGCAGTACTTC. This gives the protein CASSFTGGPSKYEQYF.

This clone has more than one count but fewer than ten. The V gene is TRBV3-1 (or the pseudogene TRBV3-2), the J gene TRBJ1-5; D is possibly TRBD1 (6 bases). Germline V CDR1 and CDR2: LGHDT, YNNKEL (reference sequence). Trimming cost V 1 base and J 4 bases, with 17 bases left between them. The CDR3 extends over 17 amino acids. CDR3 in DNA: TGTGCCAGCAGCCAAGGTTCCAGGGGCCCGCCGAATCAGCCCCAGCATTTT. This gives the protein CASSQGSRGPPNQPQHF.

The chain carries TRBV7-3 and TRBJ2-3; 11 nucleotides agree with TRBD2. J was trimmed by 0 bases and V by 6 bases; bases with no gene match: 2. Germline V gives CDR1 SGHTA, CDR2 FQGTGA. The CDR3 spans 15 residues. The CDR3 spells CASSIAGGSTDTQYF. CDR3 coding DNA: TGTGCCAGCAGTATAGCGGGAGGGAGCACAGATACGCAGTATTTT. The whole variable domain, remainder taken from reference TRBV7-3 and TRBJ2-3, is GAGVSQTPSNKVTEKGKYVELRCDPISGHTALYWYRQSLGQGPEFLIYFQGTGAADDSGLPNDRFFAVRPEGSVSTLKIQRTERGDSAVYLCASSIAGGSTDTQYFGPGTRLTVL.

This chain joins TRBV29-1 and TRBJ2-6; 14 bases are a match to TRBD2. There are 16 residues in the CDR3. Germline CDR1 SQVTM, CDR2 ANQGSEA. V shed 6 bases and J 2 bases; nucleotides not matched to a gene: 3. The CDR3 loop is CSVGLAGGPGANVLTF. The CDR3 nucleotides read TGCAGCGTCGGACTAGCGGGAGGTCCTGGGGCCAACGTCCTGACTTTC.

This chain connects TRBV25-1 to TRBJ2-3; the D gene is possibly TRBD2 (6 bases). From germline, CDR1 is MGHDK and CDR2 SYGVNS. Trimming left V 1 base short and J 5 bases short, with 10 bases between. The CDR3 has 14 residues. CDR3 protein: CASSESGARDTQYF. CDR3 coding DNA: TGTGCCAGCAGTGAATCGGGAGCTCGAGATACGCAGTATTTT.

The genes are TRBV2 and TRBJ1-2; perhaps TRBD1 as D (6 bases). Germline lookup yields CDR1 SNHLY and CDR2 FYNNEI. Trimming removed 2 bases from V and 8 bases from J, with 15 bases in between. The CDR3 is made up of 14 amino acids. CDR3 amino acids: CASSERYRVEGYTF. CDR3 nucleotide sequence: TGTGCCAGCAGTGAAAGGTACAGGGTGGAAGGCTACACCTTC. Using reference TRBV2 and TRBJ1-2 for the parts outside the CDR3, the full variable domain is EPEVTQTPSHQVTQMGQEVILRCVPISNHLYFYWYRQILGQKVEFLVSFYNNEISEKSEIFDDQFSVERPDGSNFTLKIRSTKLEDSAMYFCASSERYRVEGYTFGSGTRLTVV.

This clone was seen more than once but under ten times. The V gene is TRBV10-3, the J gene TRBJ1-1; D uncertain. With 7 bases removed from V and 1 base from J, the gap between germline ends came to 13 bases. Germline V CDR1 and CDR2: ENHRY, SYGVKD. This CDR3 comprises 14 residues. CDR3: CAIKSSGSNTEAFF. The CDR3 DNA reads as TGTGCCATCAAATCATCGGGATCGAACACTGAAGCTTTCTTT.

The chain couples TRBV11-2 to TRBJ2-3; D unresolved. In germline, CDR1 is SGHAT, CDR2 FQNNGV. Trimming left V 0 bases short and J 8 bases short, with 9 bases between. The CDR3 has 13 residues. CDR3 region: CASSLDLPVTQYF. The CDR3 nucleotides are TGTGCCAGCAGCTTAGACCTCCCGGTTACGCAGTATTTT. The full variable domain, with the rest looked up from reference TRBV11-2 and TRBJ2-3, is EAGVAQSPRYKIIEKRQSVAFWCNPISGHATLYWYQQILGQGPKLLIQFQNNGVVDDSQLPKDRFSAERLKGVDSTLKIQPAKLEDSAVYLCASSLDLPVTQYFGPGTRLTVL.